This T cell receptor beta chain was profiled in a study of patients and donors after allogeneic stem cell transplantation. TCRdb reprocessed the RT-PCR reads via MiXCR and lists one record per CDR3 protein. Among some 200,000 distinct CDR3 sequences listed, 41% were seen once. This CDR3 contains 13 residues. Sequenced material: blood, either unsorted or a sorted T cell fraction (not recorded which). This clonotype was sampled from a human donor who was either an allogeneic HSCT recipient or a stem cell or donor lymphocyte infusion donor (not recorded which). It is not recorded whose cells these are; they may come from a transplant donor. V usage is TRBV21-1 and J usage is TRBJ2-3; the table's D call of TRBD1 was not tested on the DNA. TRBV21-1 is deemed a pseudogene. CDR3 residues: CASAHRETDTQYF. The DNA for the CDR3 is TGTGCCAGCGCTCACAGGGAGACAGATACGCAGTATTTT.